Detailed here is one TCR beta chain. CD8 cells regarded as naive lacked CD45RO, were positively chosen for CCR7, and omitted terminally differentiated effector memory CD45RA+ cells. Those who donated, Caucasian adults without exception, all lived in Nashville, Tennessee. These data are taken from a study of shared clonotypes between healthy human individuals. TCRdb's table, derived via immunoSEQ multiplex PCR, lists solely in-frame clones and lacks some. The data hold 500,000 to 700,000 clones, with around 95% observed a single time. The CDR3 consists of 19 residues. The chain recombines TRBV21-1 with TRBJ2-1; whether TRBD2, the table's D call, matches the DNA was not checked. TRBV21-1 is recorded as a pseudogene. The source material was naive CD8+ T cells sorted from blood. This sequence originates from a woman aged 25 to 45 in good health. CDR3 protein: CASSPAGGGGSISYNEQFF. Written as DNA, the CDR3 is TGTGCCAGCAGCCCGGCGGGGGGTGGCGGGAGCATCTCCTACAATGAGCAGTTCTTC.